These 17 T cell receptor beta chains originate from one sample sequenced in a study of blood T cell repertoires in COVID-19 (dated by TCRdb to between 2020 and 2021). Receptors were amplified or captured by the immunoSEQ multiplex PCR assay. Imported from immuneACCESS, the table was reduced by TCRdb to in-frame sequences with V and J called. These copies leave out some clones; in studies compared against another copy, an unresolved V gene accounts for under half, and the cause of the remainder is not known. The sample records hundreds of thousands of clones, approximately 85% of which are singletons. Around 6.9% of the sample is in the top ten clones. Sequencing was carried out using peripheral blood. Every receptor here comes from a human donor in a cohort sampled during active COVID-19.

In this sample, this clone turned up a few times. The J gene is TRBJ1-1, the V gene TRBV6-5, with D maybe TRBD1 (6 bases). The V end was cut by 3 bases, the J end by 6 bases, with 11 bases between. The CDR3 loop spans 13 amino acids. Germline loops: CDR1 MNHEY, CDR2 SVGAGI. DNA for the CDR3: TGTGCCAGCAGTTATCAGGGGTTGGCTGAAGCTTTCTTT. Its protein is CASSYQGLAEAFF.

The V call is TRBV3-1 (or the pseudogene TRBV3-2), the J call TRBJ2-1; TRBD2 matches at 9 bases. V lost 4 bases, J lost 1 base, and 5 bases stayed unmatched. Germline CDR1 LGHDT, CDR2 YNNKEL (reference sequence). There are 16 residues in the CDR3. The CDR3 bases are TGTGCCAGCAGCCTGGGACTAGCTAAGTCCTACAATGAGCAGTTCTTC. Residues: CASSLGLAKSYNEQFF.

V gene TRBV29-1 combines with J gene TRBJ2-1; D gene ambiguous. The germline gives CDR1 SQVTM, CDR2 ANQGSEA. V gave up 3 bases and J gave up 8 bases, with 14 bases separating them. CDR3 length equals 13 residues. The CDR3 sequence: CSVERGSSDEQFF. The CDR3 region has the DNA TGCAGCGTTGAGAGAGGATCATCGGATGAGCAGTTCTTC.

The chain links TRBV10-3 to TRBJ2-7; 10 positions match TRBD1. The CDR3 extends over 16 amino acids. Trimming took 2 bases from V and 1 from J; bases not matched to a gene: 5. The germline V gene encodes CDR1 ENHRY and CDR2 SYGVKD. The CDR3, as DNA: TGTGCCATCAGTGAGAACCGGGACAGGGGTTCCTACGAGCAGTACTTC. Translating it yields CAISENRDRGSYEQYF.

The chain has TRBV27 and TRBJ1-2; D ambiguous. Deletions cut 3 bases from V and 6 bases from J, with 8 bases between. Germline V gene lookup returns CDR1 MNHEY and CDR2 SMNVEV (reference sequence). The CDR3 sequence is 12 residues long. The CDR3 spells CASSFSGDGYTF. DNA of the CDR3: TGTGCCAGCAGTTTTAGCGGAGATGGCTACACCTTC.

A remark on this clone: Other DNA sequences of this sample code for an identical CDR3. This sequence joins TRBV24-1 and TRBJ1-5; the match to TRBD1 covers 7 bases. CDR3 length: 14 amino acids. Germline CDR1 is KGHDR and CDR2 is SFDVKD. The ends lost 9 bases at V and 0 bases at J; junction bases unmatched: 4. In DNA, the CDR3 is TGTGCCACCGGAACAGGGGATAGCAATCAGCCCCAGCATTTT. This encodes CATGTGDSNQPQHF.

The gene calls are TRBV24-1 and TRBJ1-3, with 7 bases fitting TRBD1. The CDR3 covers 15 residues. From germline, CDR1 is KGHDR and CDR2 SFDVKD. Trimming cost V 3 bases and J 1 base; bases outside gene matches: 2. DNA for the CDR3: TGTGCCACCAGTGATAAGACAGGGTCTGGAAACACCATATATTTT. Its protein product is CATSDKTGSGNTIYF.

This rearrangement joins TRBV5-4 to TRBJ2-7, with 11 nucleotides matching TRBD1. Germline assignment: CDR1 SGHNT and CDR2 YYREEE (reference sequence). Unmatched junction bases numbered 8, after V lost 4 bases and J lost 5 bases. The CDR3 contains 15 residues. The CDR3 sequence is CASSPGQGAPNEQYF. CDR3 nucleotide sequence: TGTGCCAGCAGCCCCGGACAGGGGGCGCCTAACGAGCAGTACTTC.

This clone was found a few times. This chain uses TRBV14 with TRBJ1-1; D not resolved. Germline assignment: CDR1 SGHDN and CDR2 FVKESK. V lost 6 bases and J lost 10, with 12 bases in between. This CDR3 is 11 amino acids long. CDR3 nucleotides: TGTGCCAGCAGTAGCTCATCACGAGCTTTCTTT. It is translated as CASSSSSRAFF. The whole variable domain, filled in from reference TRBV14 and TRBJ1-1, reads EAGVTQFPSHSVIEKGQTVTLRCDPISGHDNLYWYRRVMGKEIKFLLHFVKESKQDESGMPNNRFLAERTGGTYSTLKVQPAELEDSGVYFCASSSSSRAFFGQGTRLTVV.

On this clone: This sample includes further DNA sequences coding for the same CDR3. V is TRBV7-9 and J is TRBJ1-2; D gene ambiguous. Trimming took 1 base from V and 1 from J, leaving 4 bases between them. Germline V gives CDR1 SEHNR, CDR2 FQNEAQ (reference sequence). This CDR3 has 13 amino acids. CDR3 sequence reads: CASSLDSNYGYTF. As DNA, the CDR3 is TGTGCCAGCAGCTTAGACAGTAACTATGGCTACACCTTC.

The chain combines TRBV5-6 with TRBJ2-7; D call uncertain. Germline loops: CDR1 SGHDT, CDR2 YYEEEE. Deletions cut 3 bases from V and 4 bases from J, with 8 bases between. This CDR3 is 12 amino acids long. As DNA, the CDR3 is TGTGCCAGCAGCTCTCCTTCTTACGAGCAGTACTTC. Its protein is CASSSPSYEQYF.

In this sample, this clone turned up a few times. For the CDR3, the DNA is TGTGCCACAAGGGACAGACTCTACGAGCAGTACTTC. It specifies CATRDRLYEQYF. The J gene is TRBJ2-7, the V gene TRBV25-1; 7 bases agree with TRBD1. CDR3 length equals 12 residues. The V gene end was trimmed by 10 bases and the J gene end by 3 bases; junction bases not matched to a gene: 6. Germline loops: CDR1 MGHDK, CDR2 SYGVNS.

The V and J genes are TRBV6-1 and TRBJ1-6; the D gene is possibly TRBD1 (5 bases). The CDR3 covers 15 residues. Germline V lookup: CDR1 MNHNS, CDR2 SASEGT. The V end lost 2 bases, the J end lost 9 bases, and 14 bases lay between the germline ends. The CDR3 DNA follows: TGTGCCAGCAGTGAACAGGGCGCCTTCGGTTCACCCCTCCACTTT. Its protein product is CASSEQGAFGSPLHF.

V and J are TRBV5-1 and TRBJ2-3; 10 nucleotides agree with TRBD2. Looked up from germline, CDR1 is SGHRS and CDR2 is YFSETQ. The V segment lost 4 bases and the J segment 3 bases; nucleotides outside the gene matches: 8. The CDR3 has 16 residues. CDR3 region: CASSEETSGRTDTQYF. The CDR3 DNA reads TGCGCCAGCAGCGAGGAGACTAGCGGGCGTACAGATACGCAGTATTTT.

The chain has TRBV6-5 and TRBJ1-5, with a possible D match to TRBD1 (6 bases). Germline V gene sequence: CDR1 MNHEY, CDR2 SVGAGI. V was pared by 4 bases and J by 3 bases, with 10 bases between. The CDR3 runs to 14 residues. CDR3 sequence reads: CASSSQGSNQPQHF. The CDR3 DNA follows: TGTGCCAGCAGTTCTCAGGGGTCCAATCAGCCCCAGCATTTT.

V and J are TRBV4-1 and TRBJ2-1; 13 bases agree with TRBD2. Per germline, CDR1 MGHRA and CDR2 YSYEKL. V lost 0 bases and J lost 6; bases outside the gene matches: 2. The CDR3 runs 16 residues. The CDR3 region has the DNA TGCGCCAGCAGCCAAGAAGGGACTAGCGGGACCAATGAGCAGTTCTTC. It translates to CASSQEGTSGTNEQFF.

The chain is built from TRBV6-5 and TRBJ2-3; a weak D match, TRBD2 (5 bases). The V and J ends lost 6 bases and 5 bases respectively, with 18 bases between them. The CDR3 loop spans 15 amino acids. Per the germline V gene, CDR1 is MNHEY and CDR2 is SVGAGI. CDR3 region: CASSRWLAVGDTQYF. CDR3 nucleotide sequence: TGTGCCAGCAGCCGGTGGCTAGCTGTGGGAGATACGCAGTATTTT.